Listed below are T cell receptor beta chains from one sample, sequenced in a study of blood T cell repertoires in COVID-19. Repertoires were generated with immunoSEQ multiplex PCR, while TCRdb's copy carries only in-frame clones and drops some. The sample has tens of thousands of clones, approximately 84% seen once. Material for sequencing was peripheral blood. These receptors were obtained from a man between 65 and 79 years old with active or convalescent COVID-19. CDR3s include the opening cysteine and the closing phenylalanine or tryptophan. D genes are given only for firm matches. Clone sizes are given selectively: once, few, many, or a class where the clone is expanded.

D: TRBD1
J: TRBJ1-2
size: NA
V: TRBV28
DNA: TGTGCCAGCAGTTCCGGACAGGGGGACTATGGCTACACCTTC
CDR3: CASSSGQGDYGYTF

D: TRBD1
J: TRBJ1-2
size: NA
V: TRBV28
DNA: TGTGCCAGCAGTGCCGGGACAGGGGTTTCCTATGGCTACACCTTC
CDR3: CASSAGTGVSYGYTF

D: NA
J: TRBJ2-7
size: NA
V: TRBV5-1
DNA: TGCGCCAGCAGCTACGCCGATAGCGGTACCTACGAGCAGTACTTC
CDR3: CASSYADSGTYEQYF

D: NA
J: TRBJ2-3
size: NA
V: TRBV2
DNA: TGTGCCAGCAGTTTTCGACAGAGCACAGATACGCAGTATTTT
CDR3: CASSFRQSTDTQYF

D: NA
J: TRBJ2-1
size: NA
V: TRBV15
DNA: TGTGCCACCAGCAGAGATACGAGAAATGAGCAGTTCTTC
CDR3: CATSRDTRNEQFF

D: NA
J: TRBJ1-2
size: NA
V: TRBV29-1
DNA: TGCAGCGTTCGATTTGCAGGCCCGGGGAACTATGGCTACACCTTC
CDR3: CSVRFAGPGNYGYTF

D: NA
J: TRBJ1-2
size: NA
V: TRBV5-6
DNA: TGTGCCAGTTCCCCCCGGGGGGGCTATGGCTACACCTTC
CDR3: CASSPRGGYGYTF

D: TRBD1
J: TRBJ2-7
size: once
V: TRBV11-1
DNA: TGTGCCAGCAGCCCTGACAGGGGGCGGAACGAGCAGTACTTC
CDR3: CASSPDRGRNEQYF

D: NA
J: TRBJ1-2
size: few
V: TRBV5-4
DNA: TGTGCCAGCAGCTTGGGACAGTCAGACAACTATGGCTACACCTTC
CDR3: CASSLGQSDNYGYTF

D: TRBD1
J: TRBJ1-1
size: NA
V: TRBV3-1/TRBV3-2
DNA: TGTGCCAGCAGCCTTAGACAGGGCAGTGAAGCTTTCTTT
CDR3: CASSLRQGSEAFF

D: TRBD1
J: TRBJ2-6
size: NA
V: TRBV18
DNA: TGTGCCAGCTCACCTGAGGGGGCCTCTGGGGCCAACGTCCTGACTTTC
CDR3: CASSPEGASGANVLTF

D: NA
J: TRBJ2-2
size: NA
V: TRBV5-1
DNA: TGCGCCAGCAGCTTGACCCAGGGCACCGGGGAGCTGTTTTTT
CDR3: CASSLTQGTGELFF

D: TRBD1
J: TRBJ2-2
size: NA
V: TRBV27
DNA: TGTGCCAGCAGTTTAATGACTTTGGACAGGGTAAATAGGAAAAGCGCGGGGGAGCTGTTTTTT
CDR3: CASSLMTLDRVNRKSAGELFF

D: TRBD1
J: TRBJ1-2
size: NA
V: TRBV13
DNA: TGTGCCAGCAGCTTAGGGTCAGGGGGCTATGGCTACACCTTC
CDR3: CASSLGSGGYGYTF

D: NA
J: TRBJ1-4
size: NA
V: TRBV30
DNA: TGTGCCTGGAGTGTTTTTGGGCTCGAAAAACTGTTTTTT
CDR3: CAWSVFGLEKLFF

D: NA
J: TRBJ2-7
size: once
V: TRBV2
DNA: TGTGCCAGCAGGAAGAAAACAGGGACCTACGAGCAGTACTTC
CDR3: CASRKKTGTYEQYF

D: NA
J: TRBJ1-1
size: NA
V: TRBV2
DNA: TGTGCCAGCAGTGAAGCGCTATCGGTGGCTTTCTTT
CDR3: CASSEALSVAFF

D: TRBD1
J: TRBJ1-1
size: NA
V: TRBV30
DNA: TGTGCCTGGAGACAGGGGACGTGGAACACTGAAGCTTTCTTT
CDR3: CAWRQGTWNTEAFF

D: NA
J: TRBJ1-2
size: NA
V: TRBV2
DNA: TGTGCCAGCAGAAACGACGGAGACTATGGCTACACCTTC
CDR3: CASRNDGDYGYTF

D: NA
J: TRBJ2-7
size: few
V: TRBV19
DNA: TGTGCCAGTAAGAGCTTTTTGGACAGCTACGAGCAGTACTTC
CDR3: CASKSFLDSYEQYF

D: NA
J: TRBJ2-4
size: NA
V: TRBV5-6
DNA: TGTGCCAGCAGCTTGGTCGCAGGGGGGAACATTCAGTACTTC
CDR3: CASSLVAGGNIQYF

D: NA
J: TRBJ2-7
size: NA
V: TRBV5-5
DNA: TGTGCCAGCAGCTTGGGTTCTGGAGGGAATATCTACGAGCAGTACTTC
CDR3: CASSLGSGGNIYEQYF

D: TRBD1
J: TRBJ1-2
size: NA
V: TRBV18
DNA: TGTGCCAGCTCACCACAGAAGACAGGGGAGGCCTACACCTTC
CDR3: CASSPQKTGEAYTF

D: TRBD2
J: TRBJ2-1
size: NA
V: TRBV30
DNA: TGTGCCTGGAGTCCCGGGACTAGCGGGAGTGATGAGCAGTTCTTC
CDR3: CAWSPGTSGSDEQFF

D: NA
J: TRBJ2-2
size: NA
V: TRBV29-1
DNA: TGCAGCGTGAAAACCGACAAGAACACCGGGGAGCTGTTTTTT
CDR3: CSVKTDKNTGELFF

D: NA
J: TRBJ2-7
size: NA
V: TRBV6-5
DNA: TGTGCCAGCAGCGGTCGGACTTTCTACGAGCAGTACTTC
CDR3: CASSGRTFYEQYF

D: NA
J: TRBJ2-2
size: NA
V: TRBV12-3/TRBV12-4
DNA: TGTGCCAGCTATTCAGGGTTCGGGGAGCTGTTTTTT
CDR3: CASYSGFGELFF

D: NA
J: TRBJ1-2
size: NA
V: TRBV6-5
DNA: TGTGCCAGCAAATACGCAGGGACTAACTATGGCTACACCTTC
CDR3: CASKYAGTNYGYTF

D: NA
J: TRBJ1-1
size: NA
V: TRBV10-3
DNA: TGTGCCATCAGTGAGGGAGTCGAGTGGACTGAAGCTTTCTTT
CDR3: CAISEGVEWTEAFF

D: NA
J: TRBJ1-1
size: NA
V: TRBV28
DNA: TGTGCCAGCAGTTTACAGGGGTTAAACACTGAAGCTTTCTTT
CDR3: CASSLQGLNTEAFF

D: TRBD2
J: TRBJ2-1
size: NA
V: TRBV7-2
DNA: TGTGCCAGCAGCTTAGAACCTAGCGGGAACTCCTACAATGAGCAGTTCTTC
CDR3: CASSLEPSGNSYNEQFF

D: NA
J: TRBJ2-7
size: NA
V: TRBV30
DNA: TGTGCCTGGAGTTGGTCGGGGGTATCCTACGAGCAGTACTTC
CDR3: CAWSWSGVSYEQYF

D: TRBD2
J: TRBJ2-1
size: NA
V: TRBV18
DNA: TGTGCCAGCTCACCTTCGAGCGGGAGCTCCTACAATGAGCAGTTCTTC
CDR3: CASSPSSGSSYNEQFF

D: TRBD2
J: TRBJ2-3
size: once
V: TRBV30
DNA: TGTGCCTGGAGACGTTCGGTAGCGGGAGACACAGATACGCAGTATTTT
CDR3: CAWRRSVAGDTDTQYF

D: NA
J: TRBJ1-2
size: NA
V: TRBV6-5
DNA: TGTGCCAGCATGGGCAGGGTACCCTATGGCTACACCTTC
CDR3: CASMGRVPYGYTF

D: NA
J: TRBJ2-3
size: NA
V: TRBV28
DNA: TGTGCCAGCAGCCCCCCAGGGGCCCTCACAGATACGCAGTATTTT
CDR3: CASSPPGALTDTQYF

D: TRBD1
J: TRBJ2-5
size: NA
V: TRBV5-1
DNA: TGCGCCAGCAGCCGGACAGGGCCGGGGCAAGAGACCCAGTACTTC
CDR3: CASSRTGPGQETQYF

D: NA
J: TRBJ2-1
size: NA
V: TRBV4-1
DNA: TGCGCCAGCAGCCTCCCCTCCCCCCACGGCTCCTACAATGAGCAGTTCTTC
CDR3: CASSLPSPHGSYNEQFF

D: NA
J: TRBJ1-1
size: NA
V: TRBV10-3
DNA: TGTGCCACTAGGCGGGAAGCTGAAGCTTTCTTT
CDR3: CATRREAEAFF

D: TRBD2
J: TRBJ2-5
size: once
V: TRBV5-4
DNA: TGTGCCAGCAGCTTGGAAACGGGACTAAAGTACTTC
CDR3: CASSLETGLKYF

D: NA
J: TRBJ1-3
size: NA
V: TRBV30
DNA: TGTGCCTGGAGCCGTACCGGGTCCCCGGCGGACACCATATATTTT
CDR3: CAWSRTGSPADTIYF

D: NA
J: TRBJ1-1
size: NA
V: TRBV11-2
DNA: TGTGCCAGCAGCCTCAATCCTGTGGGGCCTGAAGCTTTCTTT
CDR3: CASSLNPVGPEAFF

D: NA
J: TRBJ2-1
size: once
V: TRBV14
DNA: TGTGCCAGCAGCCAGAGGAGGAATGAGCAGTTCTTC
CDR3: CASSQRRNEQFF

D: TRBD2
J: TRBJ2-7
size: NA
V: TRBV28
DNA: TGTGCCAGCAGCACCCCCGGGACTAGCGGGAGGGCCGAGCAGTACTTC
CDR3: CASSTPGTSGRAEQYF

D: NA
J: TRBJ1-5
size: NA
V: TRBV5-1
DNA: TGCGCCAGCAGCTTGGTCCCAGGGGTCGGTCAGCCCCAGCATTTT
CDR3: CASSLVPGVGQPQHF

D: TRBD2
J: TRBJ2-3
size: NA
V: TRBV28
DNA: TGTGCCAGCAGTCCTAGCGGGAGCACAGATACGCAGTATTTT
CDR3: CASSPSGSTDTQYF

D: TRBD1
J: TRBJ1-5
size: NA
V: TRBV6-5
DNA: TGTGCCAGCAGTTGGGGACAGGGGAATCAGCCCCAGCATTTT
CDR3: CASSWGQGNQPQHF

D: TRBD1
J: TRBJ1-6
size: once
V: TRBV18
DNA: TGTGCCAGCTCACCAGGGGGACAGGGGATCAATTCACCCCTCCACTTT
CDR3: CASSPGGQGINSPLHF

D: NA
J: TRBJ2-3
size: NA
V: TRBV6-4
DNA: TGTGCCAGCAGCCCCGGAGATACGCAGTATTTT
CDR3: CASSPGDTQYF

D: NA
J: TRBJ1-1
size: NA
V: TRBV19
DNA: TGTGCCAGTAGTATAAGCGAGAGGCGCGCGGCTTTCTTT
CDR3: CASSISERRAAFF

D: TRBD1
J: TRBJ1-5
size: NA
V: TRBV11-2
DNA: TGTGCCAGCAGCCCAGGGGGATCTCAGCCCCAGCATTTT
CDR3: CASSPGGSQPQHF